The source of this T cell receptor beta chain is a study of monozygotic twins with inflammatory bowel disease. Study-level results: IBD patients shared fewer clonotypes with others than healthy twins, especially with disease activity.

No DNA is given; TCRdb re-called the 5' RACE reads and lists each CDR3 protein once. The sample totals 300,000 to 450,000 distinct CDR3 sequences. With regard to this clonotype: Its specificity is unknown.

The CDR3 extends over 12 amino acids. Germline V gene sequence: CDR1 SQVTM, CDR2 ANQGSEA. The authors isolated total RNA from whole blood without sorting T cells. This chain connects TRBV29-1 to TRBJ1-1; absent DNA, TCRdb's TRBD1 call cannot be checked. The sequenced material came from blood. The receptor's source is a human donor with ulcerative colitis or Crohn's disease, or a healthy co-twin of an affected twin (not recorded which). Here the CDR3 reads CSVDGQVEGAFF.